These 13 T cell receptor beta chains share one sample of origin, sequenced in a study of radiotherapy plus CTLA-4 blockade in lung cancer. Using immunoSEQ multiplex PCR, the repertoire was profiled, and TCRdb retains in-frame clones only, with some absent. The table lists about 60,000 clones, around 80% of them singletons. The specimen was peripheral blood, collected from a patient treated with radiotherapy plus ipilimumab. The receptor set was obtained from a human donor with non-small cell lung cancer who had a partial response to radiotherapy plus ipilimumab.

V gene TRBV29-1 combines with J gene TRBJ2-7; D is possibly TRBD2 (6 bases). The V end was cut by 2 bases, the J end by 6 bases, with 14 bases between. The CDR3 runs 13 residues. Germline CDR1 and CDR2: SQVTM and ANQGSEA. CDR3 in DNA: TGCAGCGTTGAAAATGGCGTAGCGGTCGAGCAGTACTTC. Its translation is CSVENGVAVEQYF.

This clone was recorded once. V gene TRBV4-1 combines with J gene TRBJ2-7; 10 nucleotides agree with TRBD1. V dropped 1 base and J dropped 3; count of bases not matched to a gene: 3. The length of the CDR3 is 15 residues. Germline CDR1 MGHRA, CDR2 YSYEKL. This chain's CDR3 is CASSQVGTGVYEQYF. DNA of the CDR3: TGCGCCAGCAGCCAAGTAGGGACAGGGGTCTACGAGCAGTACTTC.

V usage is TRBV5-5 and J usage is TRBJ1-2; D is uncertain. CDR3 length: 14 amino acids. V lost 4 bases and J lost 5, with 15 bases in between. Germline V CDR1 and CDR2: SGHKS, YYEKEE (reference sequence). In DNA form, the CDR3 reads TGTGCCAGCAGCCCCCCGATCGACTATTATGGCTACACCTTC. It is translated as CASSPPIDYYGYTF.

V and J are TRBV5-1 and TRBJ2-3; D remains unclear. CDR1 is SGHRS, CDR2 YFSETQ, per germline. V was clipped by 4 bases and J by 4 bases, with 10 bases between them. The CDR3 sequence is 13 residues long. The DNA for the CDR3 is TGCGCCAGCAGCAGCTCACTCCCAGATACGCAGTATTTT. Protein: CASSSSLPDTQYF.

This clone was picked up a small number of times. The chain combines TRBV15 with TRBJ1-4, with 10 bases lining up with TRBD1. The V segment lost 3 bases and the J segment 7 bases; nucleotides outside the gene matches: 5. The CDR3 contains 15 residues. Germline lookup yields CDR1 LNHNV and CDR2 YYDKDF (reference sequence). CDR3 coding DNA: TGTGCCACCAGCAGGACAGGGGGCTTGGGTGAAAAACTGTTTTTT. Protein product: CATSRTGGLGEKLFF.

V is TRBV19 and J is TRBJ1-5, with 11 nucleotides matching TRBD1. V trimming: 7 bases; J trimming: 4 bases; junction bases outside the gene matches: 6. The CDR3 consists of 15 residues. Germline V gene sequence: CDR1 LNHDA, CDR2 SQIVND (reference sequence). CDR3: CASTGTGGSNQPQHF. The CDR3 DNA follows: TGTGCCAGTACCGGGACAGGGGGTTCGAATCAGCCCCAGCATTTT.

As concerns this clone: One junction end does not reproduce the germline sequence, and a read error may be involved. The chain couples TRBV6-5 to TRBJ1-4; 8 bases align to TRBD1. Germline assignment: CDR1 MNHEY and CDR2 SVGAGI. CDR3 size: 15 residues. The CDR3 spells CASSGAGGGWAQIVF. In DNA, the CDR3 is TGTGCCAGCAGTGGGGCAGGGGGCGGGTGGGCACAAATTGTCTTT.

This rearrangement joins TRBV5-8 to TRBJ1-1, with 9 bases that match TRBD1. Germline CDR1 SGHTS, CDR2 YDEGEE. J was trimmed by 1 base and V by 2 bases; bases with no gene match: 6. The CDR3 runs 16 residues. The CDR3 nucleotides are TGTGCCAGCAGCTTTTACGGACAGGGGCAGAACACTGAAGCTTTCTTT. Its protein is CASSFYGQGQNTEAFF.

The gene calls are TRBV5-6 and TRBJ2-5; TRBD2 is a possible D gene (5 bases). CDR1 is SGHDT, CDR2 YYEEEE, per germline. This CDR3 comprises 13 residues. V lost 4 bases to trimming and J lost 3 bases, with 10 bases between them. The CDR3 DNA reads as TGTGCCAGCAGCCTCTTCGGGGAAGAGACCCAGTACTTC. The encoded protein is CASSLFGEETQYF.

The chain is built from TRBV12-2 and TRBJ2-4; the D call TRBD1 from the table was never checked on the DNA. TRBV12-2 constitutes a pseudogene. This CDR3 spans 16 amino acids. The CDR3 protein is CASRPRTGGRENIQYF. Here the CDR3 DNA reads TGTGCAAGTCGCCCCCGGACAGGGGGCCGAGAAAACATTCAGTACTTC.

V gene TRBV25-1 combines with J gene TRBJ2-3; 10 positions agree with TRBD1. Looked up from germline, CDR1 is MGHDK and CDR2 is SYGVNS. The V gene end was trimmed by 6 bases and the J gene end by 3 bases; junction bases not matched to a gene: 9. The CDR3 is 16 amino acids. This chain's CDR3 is CASRAPPGQGTDTQYF. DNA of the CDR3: TGTGCCAGCAGAGCACCCCCGGGACAGGGGACAGATACGCAGTATTTT.

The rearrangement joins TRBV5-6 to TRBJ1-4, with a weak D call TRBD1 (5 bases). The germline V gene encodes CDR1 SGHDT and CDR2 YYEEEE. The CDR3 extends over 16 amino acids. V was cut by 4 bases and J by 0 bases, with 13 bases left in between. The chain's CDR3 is CASSRRGATTNEKLFF. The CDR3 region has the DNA TGTGCCAGCAGCAGGCGGGGCGCGACAACTAATGAAAAACTGTTTTTT.

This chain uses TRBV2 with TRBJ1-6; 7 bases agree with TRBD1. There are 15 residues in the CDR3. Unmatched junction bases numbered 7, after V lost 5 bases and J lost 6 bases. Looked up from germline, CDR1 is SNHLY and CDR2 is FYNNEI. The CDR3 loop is CASSIGQEGNSPLHF. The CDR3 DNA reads TGTGCCAGCAGTATAGGACAGGAAGGTAATTCACCCCTCCACTTT.